A single sample gave rise to the 9 T cell receptor beta chains below, sequenced in a study of T cells in Graves' hyperthyroidism and ophthalmopathy. Using RNA transcripts as the source, TCR beta CDR3 regions were amplified. HTBI primers were the set used in a first-round RT-PCR of the TCR CDR3. Using its own MiXCR run on the multiplex PCR reads, TCRdb lists one record per CDR3 protein. In the table there are 350,000 or so distinct CDR3 sequences, about 17% of which are singletons. Sequencing input: blood. The source is a woman under 40 with Graves' hyperthyroidism that later progressed to Graves' ophthalmopathy.

The V call is TRBV27, the J call TRBJ2-3, with 9 bases identical to TRBD2. Germline trimming cut 1 base from V and 2 bases from J; bases unmatched to any gene: 4. Germline CDR1 MNHEY, CDR2 SMNVEV (reference sequence). The CDR3 contains 16 residues. In nucleotides, the CDR3 is TGTGCCAGCAGTTTATTAGGCGGGAGGGCCACAGATACGCAGTATTTT. It yields the protein CASSLLGGRATDTQYF.

This clonotype has a count of ten or more. The V gene is TRBV12-3 or TRBV12-4, the J gene TRBJ1-6, with D perhaps TRBD1 (5 bases). The V and J ends lost 6 bases and 9 bases respectively, with 18 bases between them. This CDR3 contains 15 residues. The CDR3 loop reads CASSLGRGEGSPLHF. CDR3 in DNA: TGTGCCAGCAGCCTAGGTAGAGGGGAGGGTTCACCCCTCCACTTT.

This clonotype was picked up many times. The chain combines TRBV20-1 with TRBJ1-2; a possible D gene is TRBD1 (6 bases). The V gene lost 1 base and the J gene lost 3 bases, with 15 bases spanning the gap. The CDR3 totals 15 residues. Germline CDR1 and CDR2: DFQATT and SNEGSKA (reference sequence). DNA of the CDR3: TGCAGTGCTAGAGTACAGGGCCGGGCTCACTATGGCTACACCTTC. Protein product: CSARVQGRAHYGYTF.

The gene calls are TRBV6-1 and TRBJ1-4; 7 bases fit TRBD1. The V gene end was trimmed by 6 bases and the J gene end by 2 bases; junction bases not matched to a gene: 3. Per germline, CDR1 MNHNS and CDR2 SASEGT. There are 14 residues in the CDR3. The CDR3 nucleotides read TGTGCCAGCAGACAGGGGTGGACTAATGAAAAACTGTTTTTT. It is translated as CASRQGWTNEKLFF.

This clonotype was seen at least ten times. V is TRBV11-2 and J is TRBJ2-5; 9 nucleotides align to TRBD2. The trim removed 1 base at V and 0 bases at J, leaving 0 bases unmatched. Germline-derived CDR1 and CDR2 are SGHAT and FQNNGV. The CDR3 has 15 amino acids. CDR3 in DNA: TGTGCCAGCAGCTTAGCTAGCGGGGACCAAGAGACCCAGTACTTC. This encodes CASSLASGDQETQYF.

This clonotype was detected a few times. A much larger clone differs from this one at a single base, so this may be a read error. The V and J genes are TRBV30 and TRBJ1-1, with TRBD1 as a possible D gene (5 bases). The germline gives CDR1 GTSNPN, CDR2 SVGIG (reference sequence). Trimming removed 2 bases at V and 0 bases at J, with 13 bases between. The CDR3 runs 15 residues. This CDR3 reads CAWSRWAGMNTEAFF. The CDR3 coding sequence is TGTGCCTGGAGTCGGTGGGCAGGGATGAACACTGAAGCTTTCTTT.

This clonotype was seen a handful of times. The chain employs TRBV4-2 and TRBJ2-1; 9 nucleotides agree with TRBD2. Trimming removed 0 bases from V and 10 bases from J; junction bases left unmatched: 13. This CDR3 has 17 residues. Germline CDR1 reads LGHNA; CDR2 reads YNFKEQ. The CDR3 DNA sequence: TGTGCCAGCAGCCAAGATGAGGCGGGGGGGCACGAAAAGGAGCAGTTCTTC. Translated, it gives CASSQDEAGGHEKEQFF.

The chain combines TRBV9 with TRBJ2-1, with TRBD2 identical over 12 bases. Trimming cost V 4 bases and J 4 bases; bases outside gene matches: 6. The CDR3 contains 16 residues. From germline, CDR1 is SGDLS and CDR2 YYNGEE. CDR3 region: CASSPIGTSGYNEQFF. CDR3 DNA: TGTGCCAGCAGCCCTATCGGGACTAGCGGGTACAATGAGCAGTTCTTC.

At least ten counts were recorded for this clonotype. V gene TRBV5-1 combines with J gene TRBJ2-3; 7 bases are a match to TRBD1. The CDR3 is made up of 15 amino acids. Trimming took 2 bases from V and 6 from J; bases not matched to a gene: 9. Germline assignment: CDR1 SGHRS and CDR2 YFSETQ. This chain's CDR3 is CASSFTTGSSDTQYF. The CDR3 nucleotides are TGCGCCAGCAGCTTCACGACAGGGTCAAGTGATACGCAGTATTTT.